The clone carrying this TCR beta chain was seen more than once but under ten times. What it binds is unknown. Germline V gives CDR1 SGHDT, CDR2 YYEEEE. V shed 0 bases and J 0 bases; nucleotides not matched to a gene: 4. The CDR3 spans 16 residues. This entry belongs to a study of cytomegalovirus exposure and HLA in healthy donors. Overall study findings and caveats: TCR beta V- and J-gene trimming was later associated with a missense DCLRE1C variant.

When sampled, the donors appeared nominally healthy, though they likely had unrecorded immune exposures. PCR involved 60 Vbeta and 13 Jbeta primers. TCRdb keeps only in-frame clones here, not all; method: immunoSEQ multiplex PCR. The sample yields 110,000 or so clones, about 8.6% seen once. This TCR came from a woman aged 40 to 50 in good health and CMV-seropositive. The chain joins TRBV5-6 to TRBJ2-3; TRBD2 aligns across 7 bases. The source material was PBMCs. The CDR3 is CASSLVRTRSTDTQYF. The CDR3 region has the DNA TGTGCCAGCAGCTTGGTCAGGACTAGGAGCACAGATACGCAGTATTTT. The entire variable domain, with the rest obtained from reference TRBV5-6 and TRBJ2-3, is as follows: DAGVTQSPTHLIKTRGQQVTLRCSPKSGHDTVSWYQQALGQGPQFIFQYYEEEERQRGNFPDRFSGHQFPNYSSELNVNALLLGDSALYLCASSLVRTRSTDTQYFGPGTRLTVL.